This T cell receptor beta chain was captured in a study of blood T cell repertoires in COVID-19. In the study overall: Acute and convalescent COVID-19 specimens originated in the United States, Italy and Spain. T cells, B-cell-depleted T cells, or PBMCs supplied cDNA or gDNA.

Germline CDR1 SNHLY, CDR2 FYNNEI. The CDR3 spans 13 residues. Trimming took 5 bases from V and 6 from J, leaving 11 bases between them. In the source study's methods: How many nucleated cells were present was estimated from reference gene primer amplification. Clones were read by immunoSEQ multiplex PCR, and TCRdb kept only the in-frame ones, dropping some. V and J calls and clone size are copied from that table; D and trimming were computed from the DNA. This table holds hundreds of thousands of clones, 70% to 90% found once. The chain combines TRBV2 with TRBJ2-1; D gene unclear. Sequencing used peripheral blood. The TCR comes from an elderly man with acute or convalescent COVID-19. CDR3 region: CASSSTEINEQFF. DNA of the CDR3: TGTGCCAGCAGTTCTACAGAGATCAATGAGCAGTTCTTC. Complete variable domain (other parts from reference TRBV2 and TRBJ2-1): EPEVTQTPSHQVTQMGQEVILRCVPISNHLYFYWYRQILGQKVEFLVSFYNNEISEKSEIFDDQFSVERPDGSNFTLKIRSTKLEDSAMYFCASSSTEINEQFFGPGTRLTVL.